This record covers a single TCR beta chain. Its antigen is still unknown. The CDR3 runs 11 residues. Germline-derived CDR1 and CDR2 are LGHDT and YNNKEL (reference sequence). V was clipped by 6 bases and J by 9 bases, with 9 bases between them. The sample is drawn from a study of Ad26.COV2.S vaccination and SARS-CoV-2 variants. Repertoires were generated with immunoSEQ multiplex PCR, while TCRdb's copy carries only in-frame clones and drops some. The sample yields fewer than 150,000 clones, 80% to 90% seen once. Study-wide results and caveats: Researchers cautioned that TCR breadth and depth analyses may have underestimated total T cell responses. Once vaccination had occurred, spike-specific CD8+ and CD4+ T cell responses reportedly showed substantial breadth.

Sequences were derived from peripheral blood, sampled after recovery from COVID-19. This chain uses TRBV3-1 (or the pseudogene TRBV3-2) with TRBJ2-1, with D uncertain. The TCR was taken from a human donor who had recovered from COVID-19. Here the CDR3 reads CASRQCCEQFF. CDR3 DNA: TGTGCCAGCAGGCAGTGCTGTGAGCAGTTCTTC.